Listed here are 2 T cell receptor beta chains from one sample, sequenced in a study of Ad26.COV2.S vaccination and SARS-CoV-2 variants. Clones were read by immunoSEQ multiplex PCR, and TCRdb kept only the in-frame ones, dropping some. The table lists about 350,000 clones, about 87% of them singletons. Treatment: 19 received Ad26.COV2.S at low or high dose, single or two shots; 5 received placebo; per-sample allocation not given. Specimens were obtained on day 63 following the first vaccine or placebo injection. The specimen comprised peripheral blood, sampled in a trial of Ad26.COV2.S vaccine versus placebo. These receptors were taken from a person aged 18 to 65 who received the Ad26.COV2.S COVID-19 vaccine or a placebo.

The chain recombines TRBV5-1 with TRBJ1-6; D uncertain. This CDR3 is 15 amino acids long. The V end was cut by 0 bases, the J end by 9 bases, with 13 bases between. Germline CDR1 and CDR2: SGHRS and YFSETQ. The CDR3 DNA reads as TGCGCCAGCAGCTTGGGAACCCGAGCGGCTTCACCCCTCCACTTT. Translation gives CASSLGTRAASPLHF.

For the CDR3, the DNA is TGTGCCAGCAGCTTAGACAGGATGGTCACTGAAGCTTTCTTT. As protein: CASSLDRMVTEAFF. This chain joins TRBV11-2 and TRBJ1-1, with no clear D. Trimming stripped 0 bases from V and 4 bases from J, with 9 bases between. Germline values: CDR1 SGHAT, CDR2 FQNNGV. This CDR3 comprises 14 residues.